The 14 T cell receptor beta chains presented below share a single source sample, sequenced in a study of response to subunit inactivated influenza vaccine (dated by TCRdb to between 2017 and 2018). The time point tag for this specimen amounts to: approximately 47 days after influenza vaccine administration. The library was obtained by RT-PCR. Sequencing used an Illumina HiSeq 2500. TCRdb reprocessed the public reads (quality trimming at Q25 with fastp, clone calling with MiXCR) and kept in-frame beta chains. Each CDR3 protein gets just one entry, which takes the most common genes and DNA from the rows behind it. Counted in this sample were some 500,000 distinct CDR3 sequences; over 10% of them appeared once. The ten largest clones represent 10% to 15% of the sample. The specimen was PBMCs from blood, collected more than 35 days after vaccination. The source of these receptors is a man between 50 and 59 years old who received an inactivated influenza vaccine. Donor details come from another sample of the same person, matched by shared clones.

This clonotype was seen just once. This chain links TRBV5-1 with TRBJ2-2; 7 bases match TRBD1. The CDR3 covers 13 residues. V lost 4 bases to trimming and J lost 8 bases; unmatched junction nucleotides: 5. CDR1 and CDR2 from the germline V gene are SGHRS and YFSETQ. The CDR3 bases are TGCGCCAGCAGCGGGACAGTGCCTGGGGAGCTGTTTTTT. This encodes CASSGTVPGELFF.

This chain connects TRBV6-2 or TRBV6-3 to TRBJ2-1, with D perhaps given as TRBD1 or TRBD2 (5 bases each). This CDR3 spans 17 amino acids. Germline assignment: CDR1 MNHEY and CDR2 SVGEGT. Trimming left V 2 bases short and J 12 bases short, with 26 bases between. CDR3 amino acids: CASSYHLTGTPRFLQFF. For the CDR3, the DNA is TGTGCCAGCAGTTACCACCTTACCGGGACCCCACGGTTTTTGCAGTTCTTC.

This chain uses TRBV4-2 with TRBJ2-2, with D possibly being TRBD2 (7 bases). This CDR3 spans 17 amino acids. In germline, CDR1 is LGHNA, CDR2 YNFKEQ. Deletions cut 6 bases from V and 4 bases from J, with 21 bases between. The CDR3 loop is CASRPPFSGGSTGELFF. The CDR3 DNA sequence: TGTGCCAGCAGGCCCCCCTTTTCGGGGGGCAGCACCGGGGAGCTGTTTTTT.

The V gene is TRBV6-2 or TRBV6-3, the J gene TRBJ2-2; 9 bases match TRBD2. There are 16 residues in the CDR3. The germline gives CDR1 MNHEY, CDR2 SVGEGT. V gave up 3 bases and J gave up 5 bases; unmatched junction bases: 7. CDR3 sequence (DNA): TGTGCCAGCAGTTATGGGCGGGAGGGCCGAACCGGGGAGCTGTTTTTT. Translated, it gives CASSYGREGRTGELFF.

Notes on this clonotype: The junction departs from the called germline gene at one end, perhaps through a read error. The genes are TRBV5-1 and TRBJ1-1; no reliable D call. The CDR3 runs to 13 residues. CDR1 is SGHRS and CDR2 is YFSETQ in the germline V gene. The CDR3 is CASSLAQNTEALF. CDR3 sequence (DNA): TGCGCCAGCAGCTTGGCCCAGAACACTGAAGCTCTCTTT.

The chain recombines TRBV11-2 with TRBJ2-6, with TRBD2 identical over 13 bases. The V gene's germline CDR1 is SGHAT and CDR2 FQNNGV. Trimming cost V 1 base and J 3 bases; bases outside gene matches: 3. The CDR3 is 18 residues long. As DNA, the CDR3 is TGTGCCAGCAGCTTAGGCGGACTAGCGGGAGTTGGGGCCAACGTCCTGACTTTC. Translating it yields CASSLGGLAGVGANVLTF. Variable domain in full (rest from reference TRBV11-2 and TRBJ2-6): EAGVAQSPRYKIIEKRQSVAFWCNPISGHATLYWYQQILGQGPKLLIQFQNNGVVDDSQLPKDRFSAERLKGVDSTLKIQPAKLEDSAVYLCASSLGGLAGVGANVLTFGAGSRLTVL.

This rearrangement joins TRBV6-2 or TRBV6-3 to TRBJ1-6; D call uncertain. Trimming shortened V by 5 bases and J by 12 bases, and 14 bases separated the two germline ends. This CDR3 contains 13 residues. Germline V gene sequence: CDR1 MNHEY, CDR2 SVGEGT. In nucleotides, the CDR3 is TGTGCCAGCAGTGGACCCGGCCGAGTACCCCTCCACTTT. Protein sequence: CASSGPGRVPLHF.

The chain recombines TRBV20-1 with TRBJ2-1; no firm D call. Trimming took 1 base from V and 3 from J, leaving 10 bases between them. The V gene's germline CDR1 is DFQATT and CDR2 SNEGSKA (reference sequence). The CDR3 is made up of 14 amino acids. The CDR3 is CSARVDVGYNEQFF. The DNA for the CDR3 is TGCAGTGCTAGAGTAGACGTAGGCTACAATGAGCAGTTCTTC.

The chain couples TRBV7-8 to TRBJ1-1; a weak D match, TRBD1 (5 bases). Per germline, CDR1 SGHVS and CDR2 FQNEAQ. V was shortened by 5 bases and J by 3 bases, with 13 bases between the two germline ends. CDR3 length: 14 residues. The CDR3 here is CASSTSGGYTEAFF. In DNA, the CDR3 is TGTGCCAGCAGCACTAGCGGGGGTTACACTGAAGCTTTCTTT.

This clonotype was seen ten or more times. The J gene is TRBJ2-1, the V gene TRBV20-1; 9 positions agree with TRBD2. The CDR3 sequence is 14 residues long. Germline V gives CDR1 DFQATT, CDR2 SNEGSKA (reference sequence). Trimming at V came to 3 bases and at J to 8 bases, leaving 8 bases not matched to a gene. CDR3 sequence: CSASDGTSLYEQFF. The CDR3 region has the DNA TGCAGTGCTAGCGACGGGACTAGCCTCTATGAGCAGTTCTTC.

The chain uses TRBV12-3 or TRBV12-4 and TRBJ2-1, with TRBD2 matching 11 bases. The ends lost 5 bases at V and 5 bases at J; junction bases unmatched: 2. The CDR3 loop spans 14 amino acids. The CDR3 protein is CASSTSGGHNEQFF. CDR3 sequence (DNA): TGTGCCAGCAGTACTAGCGGGGGACACAATGAGCAGTTCTTC.

V and J are TRBV7-8 and TRBJ2-5, with D possibly TRBD1 on 5 matching bases. This CDR3 comprises 13 residues. Trimming removed 1 base from V and 7 bases from J, with 10 bases in between. Germline V CDR1 and CDR2: SGHVS, FQNEAQ. DNA of the CDR3: TGTGCCAGCAGCTTAGGGCGGCAGGGGACCCAGTACTTC. It yields the protein CASSLGRQGTQYF.

The V gene is TRBV3-1, the J gene TRBJ2-2; 10 nucleotides match TRBD2. V shed 0 bases and J 1 base; nucleotides not matched to a gene: 2. In germline, CDR1 is LGHDT, CDR2 YNNKEL (reference sequence). The CDR3 has 17 amino acids. The CDR3 nucleotides are TGTGCCAGCAGCCAAGAAGCGGGGGGGCTGAACACCGGGGAGCTGTTTTTT. Translation: CASSQEAGGLNTGELFF.

This clonotype appeared a few times. The chain uses TRBV20-1 and TRBJ2-3, with TRBD2 matching 10 bases. CDR3 length: 14 amino acids. Per the germline V gene, CDR1 is DFQATT and CDR2 is SNEGSKA (reference sequence). The V gene end was trimmed by 4 bases and the J gene end by 4 bases; junction bases not matched to a gene: 5. Here the CDR3 DNA reads TGCAGTGCTAATAGCGGGGGGACGTCAGATACGCAGTATTTT. Amino acid sequence: CSANSGGTSDTQYF.